The 29 T cell receptor beta chains listed next were all sequenced from one sample in a study of cytomegalovirus exposure and HLA in healthy donors (dated 2017 in TCRdb). The library was obtained by the immunoSEQ multiplex PCR assay. Imported from immuneACCESS, the table was reduced by TCRdb to in-frame sequences with V and J called. These copies leave out some clones; in studies compared against another copy, an unresolved V gene accounts for under half, and the cause of the remainder is not known. This sample lists 150,000 to 200,000 clones; 84% were detected once. In total, the top ten clones hold roughly 10% of the sample. Sample: PBMCs. The receptors stem from a man aged 25-45 years in good health and CMV-seropositive.

This chain connects TRBV9 to TRBJ1-4; no reliable D call. This CDR3 is built from 16 residues. Trimming stripped 0 bases from V and 0 bases from J, with 9 bases between. Germline V gives CDR1 SGDLS, CDR2 YYNGEE. The CDR3 region has the DNA TGTGCCAGCAGCGTAGGTGGTGGAGCAACTAATGAAAAACTGTTTTTT. Translated: CASSVGGGATNEKLFF.

V gene TRBV28 combines with J gene TRBJ2-6; TRBD1 might be the D (5 bases). Between the trimmed V and J ends, which lost 2 bases and 2 bases, there was a span of 19 bases. The germline V gene has CDR1 MDHEN and CDR2 SYDVKM. The CDR3 has 19 residues. The CDR3 loop reads CASSLGLGSWGPGANVLTF. The CDR3 DNA follows: TGTGCCAGCAGTTTAGGCCTTGGATCGTGGGGCCCTGGGGCCAACGTCCTGACTTTC.

The chain links TRBV11-2 to TRBJ1-3; D is undetermined. The CDR3 extends over 16 amino acids. Germline assignment: CDR1 SGHAT and CDR2 FQNNGV. Trimming stripped 5 bases from V and 2 bases from J, with 16 bases between. As DNA, the CDR3 is TGTGCCAGCAGCCTATTTCGGGGTTCGCCTGGAAACACCATATATTTT. It yields the protein CASSLFRGSPGNTIYF.

V usage is TRBV27 and J usage is TRBJ1-1; D is uncertain. The CDR3 spans 16 residues. From germline, CDR1 is MNHEY and CDR2 SMNVEV (reference sequence). The germline V and J ends were trimmed by 5 bases and 3 bases, with 19 bases remaining between them. The DNA of the CDR3 is TGTGCCAGCAGTCGGTATACCAGCCGAGGTCACACTGAAGCTTTCTTT. It codes for CASSRYTSRGHTEAFF.

This clone showed up just once. This chain joins TRBV9 and TRBJ2-7, with D perhaps TRBD2 (7 bases). V shed 0 bases and J shed 0 bases, with 13 bases lying between them. Germline CDR1 reads SGDLS; CDR2 reads YYNGEE. CDR3 size: 16 residues. CDR3 residues: CASSVEGGLSSYEQYF. The CDR3 bases are TGTGCCAGCAGCGTAGAGGGGGGGCTAAGCTCCTACGAGCAGTACTTC.

V gene TRBV5-6 combines with J gene TRBJ2-2; 7 bases fit TRBD2. Germline trimming cut 1 base from V and 4 bases from J; bases unmatched to any gene: 7. The CDR3 has 16 amino acids. Germline V CDR1 and CDR2: SGHDT, YYEEEE. CDR3 residues: CASSLFGGLGTGELFF. CDR3 DNA sequence: TGTGCCAGCAGCTTGTTCGGGGGGTTGGGCACCGGGGAGCTGTTTTTT. The entire variable domain, with the rest obtained from reference TRBV5-6 and TRBJ2-2, is as follows: DAGVTQSPTHLIKTRGQQVTLRCSPKSGHDTVSWYQQALGQGPQFIFQYYEEEERQRGNFPDRFSGHQFPNYSSELNVNALLLGDSALYLCASSLFGGLGTGELFFGEGSRLTVL.

This clone was detected many times. The rearrangement uses TRBV28 and TRBJ2-7; TRBD1 matches 7 bases. There are 15 residues in the CDR3. The junction had 8 bases not matched to a gene; V was cut back by 2 bases and J by 4 bases. Per the germline V gene, CDR1 is MDHEN and CDR2 is SYDVKM. The CDR3 loop is CASSLAVGGEYEQYF. For the CDR3, the DNA is TGTGCCAGCAGTTTAGCGGTAGGGGGCGAGTACGAGCAGTACTTC.

The chain employs TRBV15 and TRBJ2-3; 12 nucleotides agree with TRBD2. Germline values: CDR1 LNHNV, CDR2 YYDKDF (reference sequence). The length of the CDR3 is 18 residues. The V gene end was trimmed by 0 bases and the J gene end by 3 bases; junction bases not matched to a gene: 7. The CDR3 sequence: CATSRDGLAGGPTDTQYF. The CDR3 DNA is TGTGCCACCAGCAGAGACGGGCTAGCGGGGGGGCCTACAGATACGCAGTATTTT.

The rearrangement joins TRBV23-1 to TRBJ2-7; D uncertain. TRBV23-1 is noted as an ORF with a role that remains uncertain. CDR3 length equals 15 residues. The ends were cut back, 6 bases at V and 1 base at J, with 16 bases in the middle. The CDR3 here is CASSPHRGSSYEQYF. CDR3 sequence (DNA): TGCGCCAGCAGCCCCCATCGCGGATCATCCTACGAGCAGTACTTC.

This clone was seen a single time. The rearrangement joins TRBV29-1 to TRBJ1-1, with D possibly TRBD1 on 6 matching bases. The CDR3 covers 13 residues. Germline V CDR1 and CDR2: SQVTM, ANQGSEA. The germline V and J ends were trimmed by 7 bases and 0 bases, with 12 bases remaining between them. CDR3 sequence reads: CSAPTGLNTEAFF. As DNA, the CDR3 is TGCAGCGCCCCTACAGGGCTGAACACTGAAGCTTTCTTT.

The chain uses TRBV5-1 and TRBJ2-1; D may be TRBD2 (6 bases). V gave up 4 bases and J gave up 3 bases, with 11 bases separating them. Germline CDR1 and CDR2: SGHRS and YFSETQ. This CDR3 comprises 14 residues. The CDR3 coding sequence is TGCGCCAGCAGCACGGGACTGGTCTACAATGAGCAGTTCTTC. Translation: CASSTGLVYNEQFF.

This clone showed up just once. V gene TRBV15 combines with J gene TRBJ2-1; maybe TRBD2 (5 bases). The CDR3 loop spans 14 amino acids. CDR1 and CDR2 from the germline V gene are LNHNV and YYDKDF (reference sequence). Trimming removed 5 bases from V and 8 bases from J, with 16 bases in between. CDR3 amino acids: CATSQTTRSYEQFF. The CDR3 DNA reads as TGTGCCACCAGCCAAACCACTAGGTCATATGAGCAGTTCTTC.

The V gene is TRBV9, the J gene TRBJ2-5, with 9 nucleotides matching TRBD2. The CDR3 is 16 residues long. Germline assignment: CDR1 SGDLS and CDR2 YYNGEE. V dropped 0 bases and J dropped 4; count of bases not matched to a gene: 7. The CDR3 DNA is TGTGCCAGCAGCGTAGGAGTAGCGGGAGCTGGAGAGACCCAGTACTTC. Its protein product is CASSVGVAGAGETQYF.

The chain recombines TRBV6-6 with TRBJ2-5, with D possibly being TRBD2 (6 bases). The V and J ends lost 6 bases and 4 bases respectively, with 15 bases between them. The CDR3 spans 14 residues. Germline CDR1 and CDR2: MNHNY and SVGAGI (reference sequence). Here the CDR3 reads CASSLYKRVETQYF. Written as DNA, the CDR3 is TGTGCCAGCAGCCTTTATAAGCGGGTAGAGACCCAGTACTTC.

The J gene is TRBJ2-2, the V gene TRBV13, with D perhaps matching TRBD2 (6 bases). This CDR3 has 15 residues. The V end was cut by 6 bases, the J end by 2 bases, with 13 bases between. Germline V gene data show CDR1 as PRHDT and CDR2 as FYEKMQ (reference sequence). CDR3 nucleotides: TGTGCCAGCAGGGGAGCGGGCCGAAACACCGGGGAGCTGTTTTTT. Translated: CASRGAGRNTGELFF.

The gene calls are TRBV9 and TRBJ2-1; tentatively, D is TRBD1 (6 bases). The germline CDR1 and CDR2 sequences are SGDLS and YYNGEE. Trimming left V 4 bases short and J 9 bases short, with 8 bases between. There are 11 residues in the CDR3. CDR3 coding DNA: TGTGCCAGCAGCCTGGGGGCTGAGCAGTTCTTC. It codes for CASSLGAEQFF.

This chain links TRBV27 with TRBJ2-7; 12 bases are shared with TRBD1. CDR3 length equals 16 residues. J lost 0 bases, V lost 7 bases, and 7 bases had no gene match. CDR1 and CDR2 from the germline V gene are MNHEY and SMNVEV (reference sequence). CDR3 nucleotides: TGTGCCAGCAAGACGAGGGACAGGGGGCTCTCCTACGAGCAGTACTTC. Protein: CASKTRDRGLSYEQYF.

This clone has a count of ten or more. The V gene is TRBV5-1, the J gene TRBJ2-7, with 8 bases fitting TRBD2. The V segment lost 4 bases and the J segment 0 bases; nucleotides outside the gene matches: 6. The V gene's germline CDR1 is SGHRS and CDR2 YFSETQ. The CDR3 runs 15 residues. The CDR3 sequence is CASSPLGTSSYEQYF. The CDR3 DNA is TGCGCCAGCAGCCCCTTGGGGACTAGCTCCTACGAGCAGTACTTC.

This clone was detected only once. This chain connects TRBV27 to TRBJ2-7; possible D gene TRBD1, 6 bases. V lost 5 bases and J lost 3, with 14 bases in between. The CDR3 runs to 14 residues. CDR1 MNHEY and CDR2 SMNVEV come from the germline V gene (reference sequence). This CDR3 is CASSLFRGYYEQYF. In DNA, the CDR3 is TGTGCCAGCAGTCTTTTCAGGGGCTACTACGAGCAGTACTTC.

CDR3 DNA: TGTGCCAGCAGCGTAGAGGGGAAGGTGACCTTC. It codes for CASSVEGKVTF. The chain joins TRBV9 to TRBJ1-2, with a weak D call TRBD1 (5 bases). This CDR3 comprises 11 residues. V lost 0 bases and J lost 14, with 11 bases in between. The V gene's germline CDR1 is SGDLS and CDR2 YYNGEE.

The rearrangement links TRBV5-4 to TRBJ2-1; D might be TRBD1 (6 bases). Trimming cost V 1 base and J 4 bases, with 21 bases left between them. The CDR3 sequence is 18 residues long. CDR1 is SGHNT and CDR2 is YYREEE in the germline V gene (reference sequence). In DNA form, the CDR3 reads TGTGCCAGCAGCTTGTACCCTCCTGACAGGTTGTATTACAATGAGCAGTTCTTC. Protein product: CASSLYPPDRLYYNEQFF. Looking up the rest from reference TRBV5-4 and TRBJ2-1 gives the full variable domain: ETGVTQSPTHLIKTRGQQVTLRCSSQSGHNTVSWYQQALGQGPQFIFQYYREEENGRGNFPPRFSGLQFPNYSSELNVNALELDDSALYLCASSLYPPDRLYYNEQFFGPGTRLTVL.

The chain couples TRBV7-6 to TRBJ2-5; a weak D match, TRBD2 (6 bases). The CDR3 has 16 residues. Trimming left V 5 bases short and J 2 bases short, with 18 bases between. The germline V gene has CDR1 SGHVS and CDR2 FNYEAQ. For the CDR3, the DNA is TGTGCCAGCAGCCTAGGTCCCCGGGCGGGGCAAGAGACCCAGTACTTC. This codes for CASSLGPRAGQETQYF.

This clone has more than one count but fewer than ten. The V and J genes are TRBV28 and TRBJ2-7, with TRBD1 matching 7 bases. The CDR3 spans 14 residues. J was trimmed by 3 bases and V by 5 bases; bases with no gene match: 7. Germline CDR1 MDHEN, CDR2 SYDVKM. CDR3 sequence: CASSRGQAVYEQYF. The CDR3 DNA is TGTGCCAGCAGTCGAGGACAGGCGGTCTACGAGCAGTACTTC. The full variable domain, rest sourced from reference TRBV28 and TRBJ2-7, is DVKVTQSSRYLVKRTGEKVFLECVQDMDHENMFWYRQDPGLGLRLIYFSYDVKMKEKGDIPEGYSVSREKKERFSLILESASTNQTSMYLCASSRGQAVYEQYFGPGTRLTVT.

The V call is TRBV7-3, the J call TRBJ2-1; 9 bases agree with TRBD2. V gave up 5 bases and J gave up 8 bases; unmatched junction bases: 10. This CDR3 contains 15 residues. Per the germline V gene, CDR1 is SGHTA and CDR2 is FQGTGA. The chain's CDR3 is CASSPAGGPQYEQFF. As DNA, the CDR3 is TGTGCCAGCAGCCCGGCGGGAGGGCCTCAGTATGAGCAGTTCTTC.

The CDR3, as DNA: TGTGCCATCAGGGACAGTCGGGCCGGGGAGCTGTTTTTT. As protein: CAIRDSRAGELFF. V and J are TRBV10-3 and TRBJ2-2; possibly TRBD1 for D (6 bases). Germline V gives CDR1 ENHRY, CDR2 SYGVKD. This CDR3 contains 13 residues. Trimming stripped 6 bases from V and 6 bases from J, with 11 bases between.

The V call is TRBV29-1, the J call TRBJ2-7; a possible D gene is TRBD1 (6 bases). The CDR3 sequence is 13 residues long. Germline V gene data show CDR1 as SQVTM and CDR2 as ANQGSEA. V was trimmed by 0 bases and J by 7 bases, leaving 13 bases between them. The CDR3 nucleotides are TGCAGCGTTGAAGATCGATCCAGGGGAGAGCAGTACTTC. It encodes CSVEDRSRGEQYF.

This chain joins TRBV18 and TRBJ2-7; 8 bases are a match to TRBD1. Germline-derived CDR1 and CDR2 are KGHSH and LQKENI. The trim removed 2 bases at V and 2 bases at J, leaving 2 bases unmatched. The CDR3 spans 14 residues. The DNA for the CDR3 is TGTGCCAGCTCACCAATACAGGGGGCCTACGAGCAGTACTTC. This sequence encodes CASSPIQGAYEQYF.

J is TRBJ2-6 and V is TRBV9; TRBD1 might be the D (6 bases). The V gene lost 4 bases and the J gene lost 2 bases, with 16 bases spanning the gap. Germline CDR1 and CDR2: SGDLS and YYNGEE. The CDR3 covers 17 residues. CDR3 in DNA: TGTGCCAGCAGCTCCCGGCAACAGGGACCTGGGGCCAACGTCCTGACTTTC. Amino acids: CASSSRQQGPGANVLTF.

The chain recombines TRBV5-1 with TRBJ1-1; D is uncertain. The CDR3 sequence is 16 residues long. Trimming removed 0 bases from V and 0 bases from J, with 12 bases in between. The germline V gene has CDR1 SGHRS and CDR2 YFSETQ. The CDR3: CASSLGLTSLNTEAFF. CDR3 DNA sequence: TGCGCCAGCAGCTTGGGTTTGACTAGCCTGAACACTGAAGCTTTCTTT.